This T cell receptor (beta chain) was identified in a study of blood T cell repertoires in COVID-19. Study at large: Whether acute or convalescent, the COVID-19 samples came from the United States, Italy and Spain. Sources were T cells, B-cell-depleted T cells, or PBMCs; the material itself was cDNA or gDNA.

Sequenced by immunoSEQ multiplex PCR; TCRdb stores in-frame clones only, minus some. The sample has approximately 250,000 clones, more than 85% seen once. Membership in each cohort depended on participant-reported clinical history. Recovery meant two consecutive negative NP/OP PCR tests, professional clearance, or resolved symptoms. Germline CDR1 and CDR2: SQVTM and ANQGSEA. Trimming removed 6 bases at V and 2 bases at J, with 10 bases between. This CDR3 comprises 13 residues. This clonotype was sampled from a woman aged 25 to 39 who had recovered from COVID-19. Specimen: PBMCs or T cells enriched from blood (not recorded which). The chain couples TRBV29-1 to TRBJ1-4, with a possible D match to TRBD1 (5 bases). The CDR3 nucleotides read TGCAGCGTCTTAGGGGTGACTAATGAAAAACTGTTTTTT. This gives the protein CSVLGVTNEKLFF.